What follows is one T cell receptor beta chain and its context. Its antigen remains unidentified. The data derive from a study of spatial heterogeneity in lung cancer. Study-level points and caveats: Resection blood, more than follow-up blood, showed ubiquitous expanded tumor TCRs.

This CDR3 contains 15 residues. V lost 6 bases, J lost 4 bases, and 15 bases lay in between. The V gene's germline CDR1 is SNHLY and CDR2 FYNNEI. The time point is: sample taken at primary tumor resection. Tumor, nontumor lung or frozen PBMC supplied whole RNA that was sequenced unsorted. Every TCR cDNA molecule carried a tag that served as a unique molecular identifier. TCRdb recomputed calls from the 5' RACE reads with MiXCR, one row per CDR3 protein. Among roughly 39,000 distinct CDR3 sequences listed, 6% to 7% were seen once. Sequenced here: PBMCs, sampled at surgery. The gene calls are TRBV2 and TRBJ1-4; no clear D gene. The clonotype was recovered from a female donor with early-stage non-small cell lung cancer. The CDR3: CASSPSGSNNEKLFF. CDR3 coding DNA: TGTGCCAGCAGCCCATCGGGGTCCAATAATGAAAAACTGTTTTTT.